The 14 T cell receptor beta chains below come from one sample, sequenced in a study of blood T cell repertoires in COVID-19. Here immunoSEQ multiplex PCR was the method, and the copy in TCRdb shows in-frame clones only, minus some. The profile shows approximately 220,000 clones, about nine tenths of them singletons. Sequencing was done on a sample of PBMCs or T cells enriched from blood (not recorded which). The receptors originated from a woman in her 30s who had recovered from COVID-19.

This clone was seen only once. V is TRBV19 and J is TRBJ1-5; possible D gene TRBD1, 5 bases. The germline V and J ends were trimmed by 7 bases and 5 bases, with 18 bases remaining between them. The CDR3 sequence is 15 residues long. Germline CDR1 and CDR2: LNHDA and SQIVND (reference sequence). CDR3 coding DNA: TGTGCCAGTAAACCACGGGGGGAGGAACATCAGCCCCAGCATTTT. It encodes CASKPRGEEHQPQHF.

The V gene is TRBV9, the J gene TRBJ1-6; D perhaps matches TRBD1 (5 bases). The V and J ends lost 0 bases and 10 bases respectively, with 11 bases between them. Per germline, CDR1 SGDLS and CDR2 YYNGEE. This CDR3 region has 14 residues. CDR3: CASSVDQGRSPLHF. DNA of the CDR3: TGTGCCAGCAGCGTAGACCAGGGTCGGTCACCCCTCCACTTT.

This chain links TRBV14 with TRBJ2-1; D uncertain. Germline assignment: CDR1 SGHDN and CDR2 FVKESK. The CDR3 extends over 14 amino acids. Trimming removed 3 bases at V and 4 bases at J, with 10 bases between. CDR3 DNA sequence: TGTGCCAGCAGCCACCCTAGTTATTACAATGAGCAGTTCTTC. Translated: CASSHPSYYNEQFF.

The chain employs TRBV7-3 and TRBJ1-6, with 10 bases lining up with TRBD1. This CDR3 is built from 14 residues. Unmatched junction bases numbered 5, after V lost 5 bases and J lost 10 bases. Germline-derived CDR1 and CDR2 are SGHTA and FQGTGA. The CDR3 is CASSAGQGYSPLHF. The CDR3 DNA reads TGTGCCAGCAGCGCGGGACAGGGGTACTCACCCCTCCACTTT.

In its sample, this clone was seen once. The CDR3 coding sequence is TGTGCCAGCAGCCGAAGGGACAGATCGAACACTGAAGCTTTCTTT. Translated: CASSRRDRSNTEAFF. The chain employs TRBV11-1 and TRBJ1-1; TRBD1 matches at 7 bases. Germline assignment: CDR1 SGHAT and CDR2 FQDESV (reference sequence). J lost 1 base, V lost 5 bases, and 7 bases had no gene match. This CDR3 has 15 amino acids.

V is TRBV10-3 and J is TRBJ2-5; D ambiguous. The CDR3 contains 12 residues. The germline V and J ends were trimmed by 4 bases and 4 bases, with 7 bases remaining between them. The V gene's germline CDR1 is ENHRY and CDR2 SYGVKD. In nucleotides, the CDR3 is TGTGCCATCAGTGGGCAGTCAGAGACCCAGTACTTC. Protein product: CAISGQSETQYF.

The rearrangement uses TRBV7-3 and TRBJ2-2; D remains unclear. The V gene lost 1 base and the J gene lost 6 bases, with 12 bases spanning the gap. Per the germline V gene, CDR1 is SGHTA and CDR2 is FQGTGA. This CDR3 has 15 residues. The CDR3 region has the DNA TGTGCCAGCAGCTTAAATGCCGGTGGAGCCGGGGAGCTGTTTTTT. Its protein product is CASSLNAGGAGELFF.

The chain employs TRBV4-3 and TRBJ2-3, with 7 bases identical to TRBD1. V shed 4 bases, J shed 7 bases, and the junction held 5 bases outside the gene matches. The germline gives CDR1 LGHNA, CDR2 YSLEER. This CDR3 contains 13 residues. The CDR3 DNA sequence: TGCGCCAGCAGCCCCGACAGGGCGAATACGCAGTATTTT. Protein: CASSPDRANTQYF.

This clone was recorded a few times. The V and J genes are TRBV7-3 and TRBJ1-6, with D possibly being TRBD1 (5 bases). The CDR3 extends over 16 amino acids. The germline V and J ends were trimmed by 5 bases and 5 bases, with 16 bases remaining between them. Germline CDR1 SGHTA, CDR2 FQGTGA. CDR3 in amino acids: CASSLGPIWDNSPLHF. CDR3 nucleotides: TGTGCCAGCAGCCTGGGGCCAATTTGGGATAATTCACCCCTCCACTTT.

This chain links TRBV14 with TRBJ1-1; D call uncertain. There are 12 residues in the CDR3. Looked up from germline, CDR1 is SGHDN and CDR2 is FVKESK. Trimming pared 1 base from V and 5 bases from J, leaving 5 bases between. DNA of the CDR3: TGTGCCAGCAGCCAAGCGAGGACTGAAGCTTTCTTT. Protein: CASSQARTEAFF.

In its sample, this clone was seen a few times. The V gene is TRBV29-1, the J gene TRBJ1-1; D is uncertain. The CDR3 loop spans 10 amino acids. Germline assignment: CDR1 SQVTM and CDR2 ANQGSEA. Between the trimmed V and J ends, which lost 6 bases and 4 bases, there was a span of 6 bases. The CDR3 is CSVTGTEAFF. DNA for the CDR3: TGCAGCGTCACCGGCACTGAAGCTTTCTTT.

V gene TRBV5-6 combines with J gene TRBJ2-7; 8 bases agree with TRBD1. Germline lookup yields CDR1 SGHDT and CDR2 YYEEEE. This CDR3 region has 14 residues. Trimming took 4 bases from V and 4 from J; bases not matched to a gene: 7. CDR3 sequence: CASSRDRSKYEQYF. The CDR3 DNA reads TGTGCCAGCAGCCGGGACAGGTCTAAGTACGAGCAGTACTTC.

This chain uses TRBV2 with TRBJ1-2, with a tentative D call TRBD1 (6 bases). Trimming removed 10 bases from V and 4 bases from J, with 22 bases in between. CDR3 length equals 15 residues. Germline V gene sequence: CDR1 SNHLY, CDR2 FYNNEI. The CDR3 region has the DNA TGTGCCAACCCCACCGCCGGGGGGCAGGGCTATGGCTACACCTTC. Translating it yields CANPTAGGQGYGYTF.

The chain links TRBV13 to TRBJ1-2; 10 bases are a match to TRBD1. The CDR3 consists of 14 residues. The J segment lost 6 bases and the V segment lost 0 bases, leaving 1 base of the junction unmatched. Germline CDR1 and CDR2: PRHDT and FYEKMQ (reference sequence). The CDR3 DNA reads as TGTGCCAGCAGCTTAGGGGGACAGGGGAATGGCTACACCTTC. This encodes CASSLGGQGNGYTF.